This T cell receptor beta chain was found in a study of Ad26.COV2.S vaccination and SARS-CoV-2 variants (dated by TCRdb to the early 2020s). Study-level background: Sequencing of the TCRbeta repertoire served to evaluate the specificity and breadth of SARS-CoV-2-reactive T cell receptors following Ad26.COV2.S vaccination. The TCR-sequenced set comprised about 30 samples: some 19 Ad26.COV2.S vaccine recipients, 5 placebo recipients and 8 SARS-CoV-2 convalescent individuals. Results the study describes overall, beyond this receptor: It was noted by the authors that total T cell responses may have been underestimated by the TCR breadth and depth analyses. Vaccine and placebo recipients had comparable non-spike TCR breadth, which fits with the vaccine containing only spike. Compared with placebo recipients, Ad26.COV2.S recipients showed higher spike-specific TCR breadth (P = 0.0014). After vaccination, substantial breadth of spike-specific CD8+ and CD4+ T cell responses was reported.

This sample's time point label indicates: individuals recovered from natural SARS-CoV-2 infection. This clone has only one observation. The specificity of this receptor is unknown. Base quality data are lacking; no much larger clone is found one base away. The immunoSEQ Assay was used to sequence TCRbeta CDR3 regions. After extraction, genomic DNA underwent amplification by bias-controlled multiplex PCR, followed by high-throughput sequencing. The authors' pipeline ran thus. To quantify the absolute abundance of every unique TCRbeta CDR3 region, sequences were collapsed and filtered. Usable DNA was measured by amplifying reference genes present in all nucleated cells, and TCRbeta template counts were normalized to that usable DNA to estimate T cell fraction. Repertoire TCRs were annotated as SARS-CoV-2-specific by exact matching of V gene, CDR3 amino acid sequence and J gene to a known reactive TCR set. The reference SARS-CoV-2 TCR set was obtained from MIRA and was filtered for enrichment in COVID-19-positive ImmuneCODE repertoires, whereby public or cross-reactive TCRs were removed. Using the MIRA antigens, annotated TCRs were further analysed by specific ORF or by position within an ORF. Depth was the summed frequency of annotated unique rearrangements, while breadth was defined as annotated unique rearrangements over total unique productive rearrangements. Two-sided Wilcoxon rank-sum tests were used to compare TCR breadth between groups. What TCRdb holds here is the immuneACCESS table cut down to in-frame rearrangements. Part of the clones is not present; checked against another copy, under half of the missing clones reflect an unresolved V gene, and the others are unexplained. V and J calls and clone size are as listed in that table; D and trimming were resolved from the DNA. This sample comprises 350,000 to 450,000 clones, roughly 94% of them detected only once. Roughly 3.9% of the sample is taken by the ten largest.

The sequenced sample was peripheral blood, obtained after recovery from COVID-19. This TCR came from a human donor who had recovered from COVID-19.

Read as DNA, the sequence is TGTGCCAGCAGCTTAACAGGGGGTAATCAGCCCCAGCATTTT. It specifies CASSLTGGNQPQHF. In this chain, TRBV5-5 is recombined with TRBJ1-5; 8 nucleotides in the junction match TRBD1. Trimming leaves V shorter by 2 bases and J shorter by 4 bases, with the junction holding 2 bases beyond the gene matches. There are 14 amino acids in the CDR3, from cysteine to phenylalanine inclusive. The DNA shown is the 42-base CDR3, in frame from base 1. From a lookup of the germline V gene (reference sequence), CDR1 and CDR2 are SGHKS and YYEKEE. The variable domain in full, with residues beyond the CDR3 obtained from the reference TRBV5-5 and TRBJ1-5 genes, is DAGVTQSPTHLIKTRGQQVTLRCSPISGHKSVSWYQQVLGQGPQFIFQYYEKEERGRGNFPDRFSARQFPNYSSELNVNALLLGDSALYLCASSLTGGNQPQHFGDGTRLSIL.